A single sample gave rise to the 26 T cell receptor beta chains below, sequenced in a study of OX40 agonist ivuxolimab in advanced cancers. The assay was immunoSEQ multiplex PCR, and TCRdb's table has in-frame clones only and misses some. The sample contains roughly 50,000 clones, roughly nine tenths of which appear only once. The starting material was CD4+ or CD8+ T cells sorted from blood, obtained in a trial of the OX40 agonist ivuxolimab. The receptors were gathered from an adult with an advanced solid tumor such as melanoma, head and neck, liver or kidney cancer.

The chain combines TRBV28 with TRBJ1-2, with a weak D call TRBD1 (5 bases). V was trimmed by 6 bases and J by 3 bases, leaving 20 bases between them. From germline, CDR1 is MDHEN and CDR2 SYDVKM. The CDR3 contains 16 residues. The CDR3 sequence: CASRPLYRDGHYGYTF. CDR3 nucleotides: TGTGCCAGCAGACCACTATACCGGGACGGACACTATGGCTACACCTTC.

The rearrangement links TRBV7-7 to TRBJ2-5, with no clear D. The CDR3 is 14 amino acids. Germline V gene data show CDR1 as SSHAT and CDR2 as FNYEAQ (reference sequence). The V end was cut by 1 base, the J end by 3 bases, with 9 bases between. The CDR3 coding sequence is TGTGCCAGCAGCTTAGAGGCAGACGAAGAGACCCAGTACTTC. It yields the protein CASSLEADEETQYF. Full variable domain (outside the CDR3, taken from reference TRBV7-7 and TRBJ2-5): GAGVSQSPRYKVTKRGQDVTLRCDPISSHATLYWYQQALGQGPEFLTYFNYEAQPDKSGLPSDRFSAERPEGSISTLTIQRTEQRDSAMYRCASSLEADEETQYFGPGTRLLVL.

This clone has more than one count but fewer than ten. The chain joins TRBV5-5 to TRBJ2-7; the D gene is possibly TRBD1 (5 bases). This CDR3 has 13 amino acids. V was cut by 6 bases and J by 0 bases, with 10 bases left in between. Germline CDR1 reads SGHKS; CDR2 reads YYEKEE (reference sequence). The CDR3: CASMQDTSYEQYF. CDR3 in DNA: TGTGCCAGCATGCAGGACACCTCCTACGAGCAGTACTTC.

The genes are TRBV9 and TRBJ2-7; 13 bases agree with TRBD2. This CDR3 has 15 amino acids. CDR1 is SGDLS and CDR2 is YYNGEE in the germline V gene. Germline trimming cut 4 bases from V and 2 bases from J; bases unmatched to any gene: 3. The CDR3: CASSPTSGRAYEQYF. The CDR3 DNA follows: TGTGCCAGCAGCCCTACTAGCGGGAGGGCCTACGAGCAGTACTTC.

As DNA, the CDR3 is TGTGCCAGAAGCGGGGAGCAGTACGTC. It codes for CARSGEQYV. V and J are TRBV5-3 and TRBJ2-7; D unclear. TRBV5-3 is known as an ORF, though its function is uncertain. CDR3 length: 9 residues. The germline V and J ends were trimmed by 4 bases and 7 bases, with 3 bases remaining between them.

The rearrangement links TRBV27 to TRBJ2-7, with 10 nucleotides matching TRBD1. Germline V gene sequence: CDR1 MNHEY, CDR2 SMNVEV (reference sequence). The CDR3 has 15 residues. V shed 4 bases and J 2 bases; nucleotides not matched to a gene: 5. The CDR3 here is CASSSPGQGTYEQYF. The CDR3 region has the DNA TGTGCCAGCAGTTCGCCGGGACAGGGGACCTACGAGCAGTACTTC.

CDR3 DNA: TGTGCCAGCAGCTTGGAGTCCGTTAACTATGGCTACACCTTC. Translation: CASSLESVNYGYTF. The V gene is TRBV7-2, the J gene TRBJ1-2; unclear D gene. CDR3 length: 14 residues. Trimming took 3 bases from V and 1 from J, leaving 9 bases between them. CDR1 and CDR2 (germline): SGHTA, FQGNSA.

The chain recombines TRBV27 with TRBJ1-2; no definite D call. V lost 5 bases to trimming and J lost 0 bases, with 10 bases between them. Germline lookup yields CDR1 MNHEY and CDR2 SMNVEV (reference sequence). The CDR3 length is 14 residues. In nucleotides, the CDR3 is TGTGCCAGCAGTCCGACACTAACTAACTATGGCTACACCTTC. This gives the protein CASSPTLTNYGYTF.

The genes are TRBV7-9 and TRBJ1-2; D perhaps matches TRBD1 (5 bases). This CDR3 contains 17 residues. CDR1 SEHNR and CDR2 FQNEAQ come from the germline V gene (reference sequence). Deletions cut 1 base from V and 1 base from J, with 16 bases between. CDR3 DNA sequence: TGTGCCAGCAGCTTAGACTACGCAGGGTCGATTAACTATGGCTACACCTTC. It translates to CASSLDYAGSINYGYTF. The whole variable domain, remainder taken from reference TRBV7-9 and TRBJ1-2, is DTGVSQNPRHKITKRGQNVTFRCDPISEHNRLYWYRQTLGQGPEFLTYFQNEAQLEKSRLLSDRFSAERPKGSFSTLEIQRTEQGDSAMYLCASSLDYAGSINYGYTFGSGTRLTVV.

The V call is TRBV14, the J call TRBJ2-3; 10 nucleotides match TRBD2. The germline CDR1 and CDR2 sequences are SGHDN and FVKESK. The CDR3 loop spans 19 amino acids. The junction had 15 bases not matched to a gene; V was cut back by 3 bases and J by 3 bases. CDR3 nucleotide sequence: TGTGCCAGCAGCCATACCGTGTCGGACCTAGCGGGAGAGACAGATACGCAGTATTTT. This encodes CASSHTVSDLAGETDTQYF. Drawing the rest from reference TRBV14 and TRBJ2-3, the complete variable domain is EAGVTQFPSHSVIEKGQTVTLRCDPISGHDNLYWYRRVMGKEIKFLLHFVKESKQDESGMPNNRFLAERTGGTYSTLKVQPAELEDSGVYFCASSHTVSDLAGETDTQYFGPGTRLTVL.

This clone appeared a single time. V usage is TRBV9 and J usage is TRBJ1-2; D not certain. Germline CDR1 SGDLS, CDR2 YYNGEE. The CDR3 sequence is 13 residues long. Deletions cut 3 bases from V and 1 base from J, with 7 bases between. CDR3 protein: CASSGSINYGYTF. The CDR3 DNA reads TGTGCCAGCAGCGGCAGTATTAACTATGGCTACACCTTC.

This clone showed up just a few times. The chain employs TRBV19 and TRBJ1-4; D might be TRBD1 (6 bases). Germline V gene sequence: CDR1 LNHDA, CDR2 SQIVND (reference sequence). The CDR3 is 12 residues long. Trimming shortened V by 7 bases and J by 10 bases, and 13 bases separated the two germline ends. The CDR3 region has the DNA TGTGCCAGTACCGGGACATGGGGAAAACTGTTTTTT. Protein: CASTGTWGKLFF.

The chain has TRBV5-4 and TRBJ1-2, with D possibly matching TRBD1 (5 bases). Trimming pared 1 base from V and 8 bases from J, leaving 18 bases between. The CDR3 contains 15 residues. The germline CDR1 and CDR2 sequences are SGHNT and YYREEE (reference sequence). In DNA, the CDR3 is TGTGCCAGCAGCTTGTCACCCAGGGATACGGGAGGCTACACCTTC. Encoded protein: CASSLSPRDTGGYTF.

A single count supports this clone. The chain recombines TRBV6-5 with TRBJ2-7, with a tentative D call TRBD1 (8 bases). CDR3 length equals 13 residues. CDR1 and CDR2 (germline): MNHEY, SVGAGI. Trimming shortened V by 5 bases and J by 5 bases, and 13 bases separated the two germline ends. The CDR3 sequence is CASSTQGGDEQYF. In DNA, the CDR3 is TGTGCCAGCAGTACACAGGGGGGGGACGAGCAGTACTTC.

This chain uses TRBV7-9 with TRBJ1-1, with 7 nucleotides matching TRBD1. Trimming at V came to 1 base and at J to 11 bases, leaving 7 bases not matched to a gene. Looked up from germline, CDR1 is SEHNR and CDR2 is FQNEAQ (reference sequence). This CDR3 has 13 amino acids. CDR3 sequence: CASSLGRTGAAFF. DNA for the CDR3: TGTGCCAGCAGCTTAGGTCGGACAGGAGCCGCTTTCTTT. Together with reference TRBV7-9 and TRBJ1-1, the CDR3 gives the full variable domain: DTGVSQNPRHKITKRGQNVTFRCDPISEHNRLYWYRQTLGQGPEFLTYFQNEAQLEKSRLLSDRFSAERPKGSFSTLEIQRTEQGDSAMYLCASSLGRTGAAFFGQGTRLTVV.

The chain joins TRBV7-3 to TRBJ2-1; D is perhaps TRBD1 (5 bases). CDR3 length equals 14 residues. The germline V gene has CDR1 SGHTA and CDR2 FQGTGA. The V end was cut by 1 base, the J end by 4 bases, with 8 bases between. The CDR3 loop reads CASSLSDSYNEQFF. CDR3 DNA sequence: TGTGCCAGCAGCTTAAGCGACAGTTACAATGAGCAGTTCTTC.

This rearrangement joins TRBV7-2 to TRBJ2-1; D not certain. V gave up 5 bases and J gave up 7 bases, with 15 bases separating them. Germline values: CDR1 SGHTA, CDR2 FQGNSA. The CDR3 extends over 14 amino acids. CDR3: CASSPWAPRNEQFF. DNA of the CDR3: TGTGCCAGCAGCCCGTGGGCCCCTAGGAATGAGCAGTTCTTC.

The chain recombines TRBV29-1 with TRBJ1-2; no definite D call. Germline CDR1 is SQVTM and CDR2 is ANQGSEA. The CDR3 is 14 residues long. V was cut by 0 bases and J by 0 bases, with 8 bases left in between. In DNA form, the CDR3 reads TGCAGCGTTGAAGACCTTGGGACTAACTATGGCTACACCTTC. Translation gives CSVEDLGTNYGYTF.

V is TRBV5-1 and J is TRBJ2-1, with TRBD2 identical over 8 bases. CDR1 and CDR2 from the germline V gene are SGHRS and YFSETQ. V shed 1 base, J shed 7 bases, and the junction held 13 bases outside the gene matches. The CDR3 has 17 residues. CDR3 sequence: CASSLNTGGPYANEQFF. CDR3 coding DNA: TGCGCCAGCAGCTTGAATACGGGGGGGCCTTACGCGAATGAGCAGTTCTTC.

V usage is TRBV5-6 and J usage is TRBJ2-7; D assignment may be TRBD1 or TRBD2 (5 bases each). This CDR3 contains 14 residues. Germline CDR1 and CDR2: SGHDT and YYEEEE. Between the trimmed V and J ends, which lost 4 bases and 3 bases, there was a span of 14 bases. The DNA of the CDR3 is TGTGCCAGCAGCGACGGGGCCGGCGACTACGAGCAGTACGTC. This codes for CASSDGAGDYEQYV.

This clone has just a few counts. V gene TRBV28 combines with J gene TRBJ1-1, with D tentatively TRBD1 (6 bases). The CDR3 spans 12 residues. Trimming took 5 bases from V and 7 from J, leaving 11 bases between them. Germline CDR1 and CDR2: MDHEN and SYDVKM. The CDR3 sequence is CASSRNRVEAFF. As DNA, the CDR3 is TGTGCCAGCAGTCGGAACAGGGTTGAAGCTTTCTTT.

The V call is TRBV5-1, the J call TRBJ1-2, with a tentative D call TRBD1 (5 bases). The germline V and J ends were trimmed by 3 bases and 8 bases, with 23 bases remaining between them. The CDR3 has 16 residues. The germline V gene encodes CDR1 SGHRS and CDR2 YFSETQ. The CDR3 here is CASSSGEIGLIEGYTF. As DNA, the CDR3 is TGCGCCAGCAGCTCGGGGGAAATCGGACTGATCGAGGGCTACACCTTC. Full variable domain (rest looked up from reference TRBV5-1 and TRBJ1-2): KAGVTQTPRYLIKTRGQQVTLSCSPISGHRSVSWYQQTPGQGLQFLFEYFSETQRNKGNFPGRFSGRQFSNSRSEMNVSTLELGDSALYLCASSSGEIGLIEGYTFGSGTRLTVV.

The chain is built from TRBV28 and TRBJ1-5; 7 bases align to TRBD1. Per germline, CDR1 MDHEN and CDR2 SYDVKM. Losses at the gene ends were 2 bases for V and 1 base for J; bases not matched to a gene: 8. This CDR3 comprises 17 residues. CDR3 amino acids: CASSLPLGQTSNQPQHF. The CDR3, as DNA: TGTGCCAGCAGTTTACCCTTGGGACAGACAAGCAATCAGCCCCAGCATTTT.

This chain uses TRBV4-1 with TRBJ1-6, with TRBD1 matching over 10 bases. Trimming cost V 2 bases and J 9 bases; bases outside gene matches: 1. The CDR3 runs 14 residues. CDR1 and CDR2 (germline): MGHRA, YSYEKL. In DNA, the CDR3 is TGCGCCAGCAGCCAAAGGACAGGGGGTTCACCCCTCCACTTT. This sequence encodes CASSQRTGGSPLHF.

V gene TRBV6-1 combines with J gene TRBJ2-1, with 10 nucleotides matching TRBD2. This CDR3 comprises 14 residues. Germline V CDR1 and CDR2: MNHNS, SASEGT. The ends lost 6 bases at V and 6 bases at J; junction bases unmatched: 5. In DNA form, the CDR3 reads TGTGCCAGCAGACTAGCGGGGAGAGGCAATGAGCAGTTCTTC. As protein: CASRLAGRGNEQFF.

The chain combines TRBV18 with TRBJ2-4; D uncertain. CDR1 and CDR2 from the germline V gene are KGHSH and LQKENI. This CDR3 spans 16 amino acids. V dropped 3 bases and J dropped 4 bases, with 16 bases sitting between them. The CDR3 sequence is CASSPNPMTRKNIQYF. As DNA, the CDR3 is TGTGCCAGCTCACCGAATCCCATGACGCGGAAAAACATTCAGTACTTC.